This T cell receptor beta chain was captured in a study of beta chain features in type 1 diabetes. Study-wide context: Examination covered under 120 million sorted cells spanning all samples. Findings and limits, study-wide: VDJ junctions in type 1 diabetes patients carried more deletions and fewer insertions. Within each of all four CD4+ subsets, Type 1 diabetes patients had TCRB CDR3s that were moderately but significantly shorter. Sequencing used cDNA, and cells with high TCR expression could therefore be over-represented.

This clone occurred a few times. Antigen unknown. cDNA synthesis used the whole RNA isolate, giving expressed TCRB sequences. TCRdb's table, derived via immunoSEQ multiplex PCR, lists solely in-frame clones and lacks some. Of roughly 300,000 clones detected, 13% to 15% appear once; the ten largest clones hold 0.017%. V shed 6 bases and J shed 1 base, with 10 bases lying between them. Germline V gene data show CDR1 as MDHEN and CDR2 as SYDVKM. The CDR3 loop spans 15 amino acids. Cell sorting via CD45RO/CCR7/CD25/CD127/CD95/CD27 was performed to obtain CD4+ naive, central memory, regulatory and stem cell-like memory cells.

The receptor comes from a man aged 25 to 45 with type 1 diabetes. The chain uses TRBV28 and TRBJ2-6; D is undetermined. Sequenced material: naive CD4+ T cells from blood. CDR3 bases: TGTGCCAGCAGCTCCCAGAAGTCTGGGGCCAACGTCCTGACTTTC. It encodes CASSSQKSGANVLTF.